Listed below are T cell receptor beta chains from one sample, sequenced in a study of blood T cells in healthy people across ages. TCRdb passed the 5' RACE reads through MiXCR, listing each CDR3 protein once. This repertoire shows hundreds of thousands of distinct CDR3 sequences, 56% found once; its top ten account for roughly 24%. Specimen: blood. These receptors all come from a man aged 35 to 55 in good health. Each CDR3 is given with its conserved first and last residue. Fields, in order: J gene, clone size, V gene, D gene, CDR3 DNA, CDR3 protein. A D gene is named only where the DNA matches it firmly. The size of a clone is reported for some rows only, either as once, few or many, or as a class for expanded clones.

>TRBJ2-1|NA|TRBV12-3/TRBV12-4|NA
TGTGCCAGCAGTGGAGGGGATAAGGGCTACAATGAGCAGTTCTTC
CASSGGDKGYNEQFF
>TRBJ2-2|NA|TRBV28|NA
TGTGCCAGCAGTTCCGGGGACACCGGGGAGCTGTTTTTT
CASSSGDTGELFF
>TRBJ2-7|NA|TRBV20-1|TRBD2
TGCAGTGCTAGAGGACTAGCGGGAGGCTACGAGCAGTACTTC
CSARGLAGGYEQYF
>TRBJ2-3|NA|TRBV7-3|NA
TGTGCCAGCAGCTTATGGGGCTCGAATACAGATACGCAGTATTTT
CASSLWGSNTDTQYF
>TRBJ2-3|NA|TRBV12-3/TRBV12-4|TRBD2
TGTGCCAGCAGTTTAATCGTAAGGGGACTACCAGGGCCAGATACGCAGTATTTT
CASSLIVRGLPGPDTQYF
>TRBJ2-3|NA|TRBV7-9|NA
TGTGCCAGCAGCGAGGGACTCGGTACCACAGATACGCAGTATTTT
CASSEGLGTTDTQYF
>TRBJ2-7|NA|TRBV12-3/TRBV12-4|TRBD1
TGTGCCAGCAGCGCAGACCTGGGACAGATTCTTTACGAGCAGTACTTC
CASSADLGQILYEQYF
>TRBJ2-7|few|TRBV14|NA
TGTGCCAGCAGCCATGGGAAGGTCTACGAGCAGTACTTC
CASSHGKVYEQYF
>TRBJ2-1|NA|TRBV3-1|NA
TGTGCCAGCAGCCACCCGGAGGGCTCAACCTACAATGAGCAGTTCTTC
CASSHPEGSTYNEQFF
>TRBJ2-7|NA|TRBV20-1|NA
TGCAGTGCTAGTTATACAGGGTCCTACGAGCAGTACTTC
CSASYTGSYEQYF
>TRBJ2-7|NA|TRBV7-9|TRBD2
TGTGCCAGCAGCCCCCAGGCGGCTAGCGGGAGTTTTTACGAGCAGTACTTC
CASSPQAASGSFYEQYF
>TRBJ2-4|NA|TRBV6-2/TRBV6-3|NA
TGTGCCAGCAGTTACTCCGGCAGGGCGACCAAAAACATTCAGTACTTC
CASSYSGRATKNIQYF
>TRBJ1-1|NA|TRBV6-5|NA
TGTGCCAGCAGTGAGACAGTAGGGAACACTGAAGCTTTCTTT
CASSETVGNTEAFF
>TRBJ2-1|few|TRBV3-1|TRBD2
TGTGCCAGCAGCCAAGAAAGACTAGCGTACAATGAGCAGTTCTTC
CASSQERLAYNEQFF
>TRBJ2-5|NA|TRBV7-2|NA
TGTGCCAGCAGCTCGGCGGCTACCCAAGAGACCCAGTACTTC
CASSSAATQETQYF
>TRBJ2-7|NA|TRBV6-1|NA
TGTGCCAGCAGACAAGGACTAATCTTGGACGAGCAGTACTTC
CASRQGLILDEQYF
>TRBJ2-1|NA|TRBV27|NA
TGTGCCAGCAGACCAGAACCTCTGGGCTCCTACAATGAGCAGTTCTTC
CASRPEPLGSYNEQFF
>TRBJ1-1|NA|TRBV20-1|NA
TGCAGTGCTAGAGCCCCGGACAGTGACACTGAAGCTTTCTTT
CSARAPDSDTEAFF
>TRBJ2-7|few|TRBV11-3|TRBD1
TGTGCCAGCAGCCAACAGGGGAGCTCCTACGAGCAGTACTTC
CASSQQGSSYEQYF
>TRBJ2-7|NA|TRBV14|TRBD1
TGTGCCAGCAGCCAAGATCCCGGGACAGTCCATCGGCAGTACTTC
CASSQDPGTVHRQYF
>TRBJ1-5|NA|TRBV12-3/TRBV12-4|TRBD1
TGTGCCAGCAGGCCCACAGGGGGAAAGGATTGGCCCCAGCATTTT
CASRPTGGKDWPQHF
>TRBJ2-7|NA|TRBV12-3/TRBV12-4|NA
TGTGCCAGCAGGTCAACAGTGGTCTCCTACGAGCAGTACTTC
CASRSTVVSYEQYF
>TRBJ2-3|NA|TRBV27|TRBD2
TGTGCCAGCAGTTTACCGGGGGGTAGCACAGATACGCAGTATTTT
CASSLPGGSTDTQYF
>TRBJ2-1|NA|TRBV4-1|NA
TGCGCCAGCAGCCAAGAAGGACTCTACTATGAGCAGTTCTTC
CASSQEGLYYEQFF
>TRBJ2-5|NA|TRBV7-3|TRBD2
TGTGCCAGCAGCTTAAATCCGGGAGGCGAGACCCAGTACTTC
CASSLNPGGETQYF
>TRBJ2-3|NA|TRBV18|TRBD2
TGTGCCAGCTCACCGATTGGACTAGCGGGAGTAGGGACAGATACGCAGTATTTT
CASSPIGLAGVGTDTQYF
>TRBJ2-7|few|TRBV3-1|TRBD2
TGTGCCAGCAGCCAAGATCCAAGGCGGGGGGAATACGAGCAGTACTTC
CASSQDPRRGEYEQYF
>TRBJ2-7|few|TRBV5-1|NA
TGCGCCAGCAGCCCATCTCAGGGGGCTACTAGCGGATTTACCTACGAGCAGTACTTC
CASSPSQGATSGFTYEQYF
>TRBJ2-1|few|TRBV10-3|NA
TGTGCCATCAGTGCCACTAGTCTCTCCTCCTACAATGAGCAGTTCTTC
CAISATSLSSYNEQFF
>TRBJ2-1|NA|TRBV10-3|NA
TGTCCCTGCCATCAGCATAGGTTAGGGTCAAATGAGCAGTTCTTC
CPCHQHRLGSNEQFF
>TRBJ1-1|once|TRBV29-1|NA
TGCAGCGTTGAAGACAACCAACGAAAGAACACTGAAGCTTTCTTT
CSVEDNQRKNTEAFF
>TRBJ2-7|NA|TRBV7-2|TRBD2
TGTGCCAGCAGCGCCTCTAGCGGTTCCTACGAGCAGTACTTC
CASSASSGSYEQYF
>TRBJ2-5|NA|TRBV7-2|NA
TGTGCCAGCAGCTTAGTGGGCAGCGGAAGCCAAGAGACCCAGTACTTC
CASSLVGSGSQETQYF
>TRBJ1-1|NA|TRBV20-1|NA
TGCAGTGCTAGACAAAACCTTTACGCTGAAGCTTTCTTT
CSARQNLYAEAFF
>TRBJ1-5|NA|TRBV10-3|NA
TGTGCCAGCCGGGACGGAGGGTTGAGCAATCAGCCCCAGCATTTT
CASRDGGLSNQPQHF
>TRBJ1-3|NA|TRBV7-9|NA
TGTGCCACCGAACCCACCCGTGGAAACACCATATATTTT
CATEPTRGNTIYF
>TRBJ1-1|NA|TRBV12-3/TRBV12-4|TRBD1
TGTGCCAGCAGTCGATCAGACAGGGGAGAAGCTTTCTTT
CASSRSDRGEAFF
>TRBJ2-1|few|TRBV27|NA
TGTGCCAGCACCACGGCCCAGGGCTATGAGCAGTTCTTC
CASTTAQGYEQFF
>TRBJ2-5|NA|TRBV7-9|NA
TGTGCCAGCAGCTTAATCTTAGGGGCCGGAGAGACCCAGTACTTC
CASSLILGAGETQYF
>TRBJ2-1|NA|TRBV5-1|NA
TGCGCCAGCAGATGGGCAACGAAAGACGGTGAGCGGTTCTTC
CASRWATKDGERFF